This TCR beta chain was recorded in a study of OX40 agonist ivuxolimab in advanced cancers. Looking at the study overall: Ivuxolimab, which targeted the costimulatory receptor OX40 (CD134), was an agonistic, fully human IgG2 monoclonal antibody. Intravenous ivuxolimab was administered to patients every 2 weeks at six dose levels: 0.01, 0.1, 0.3, 1.5, 3 and 10 mg/kg. Of the approximately 53 patients in dose escalation, 19 had hepatocellular carcinoma, some 15 had melanoma, 9 had renal cell carcinoma and 9 had head and neck cancer. The dose-escalation cohort was almost 85% male with a mean age of about 58 years, ranging from roughly 23 to 80. Patients were allowed to have had prior anti-PD-1, anti-PD-L1 or anti-CTLA-4 therapy, and 40% of the dose-escalation patients had previously received checkpoint inhibitors. Three dose-escalation patients achieved partial responses, one with hepatocellular carcinoma and two with cutaneous melanoma. The purpose of peripheral TCRbeta sequencing was to test whether ivuxolimab changed TCR sequence diversity and led to clonal T-cell expansion. The paper describes the monotherapy dose-escalation part (N ≈ 49 patients) of the phase I trial of ivuxolimab.

Patients with autoimmune disease history or receiving systemic immunosuppression were excluded from the trial. In every dose cohort, peripheral blood was drawn for TCR sequencing at baseline, cycle 4 day 1, and cycle 7 day 1. The samples were taken from a phase I, first-in-human, multicenter, open-label dose-escalation trial of ivuxolimab. Adults with locally advanced or metastatic melanoma, renal cell, hepatocellular, or head and neck squamous cell carcinoma were enrolled in the trial. Before TCR sequencing, CD4+ and CD8+ T cells were separately sorted from peripheral blood. In regard to this clone: The specificity of this receptor is unknown. It has no much larger one-base neighbor in the sample; base qualities were not kept.

The CDR3 goes from the cysteine to the phenylalanine over 14 residues. Left in the record is the CDR3 DNA by itself, 42 bases read in frame from the first base. The germline V gene provides CDR1 LGHNA and CDR2 YNFKEQ. Trimming takes 4 bases from V and 5 bases from J, and the germline ends sit 15 bases apart. For sequencing of the TCRbeta CDR3 region, genomic DNA was extracted from the sorted cells. The immunoSEQ Assay was used for sequencing of TCRbeta CDR3 regions. The immuneACCESS repertoire file appears here via TCRdb, limited to in-frame rearrangements. These files lack a portion of the clones; in checked studies, under half of the deficit traces to unresolved V genes, and the cause of the others is not known. The sample data list about 67,000 clones, and roughly four fifths of these were observed just once. 5.5% to 6% of the sample belongs to the ten largest clones. Study-wide conclusions, independent of this receptor: In partial responders in the 0.1-3.0 mg/kg groups, normalized peripheral clonal expansion was found to be among the lowest, especially among CD8+ T cells. Low levels of normalized T-cell clonal expansion were also seen in some patients who did not respond. The antigen specificity of the peripheral T cells that underwent clonal expansion was not determined. At doses from 0.1 to 3.0 mg/kg, clonal expansion was seen in both CD4+ and CD8+ blood T cells between baseline and week 6. After ivuxolimab, CD8+ T cells had more expanded clones than CD4+ T cells on average.

The sequence was collected from an adult with an advanced solid tumor such as melanoma, head and neck, liver or kidney cancer. Material: CD4+ or CD8+ T cells sorted from blood, obtained in a trial of the OX40 agonist ivuxolimab. The chain was built from TRBV4-2 and TRBJ2-7, with a tentative D gene TRBD1 over 5 matching bases. The nucleotides are TGTGCCAGCAGCCGGACAAGAATTTGGGACGAGCAGTACTTC. Its protein product is CASSRTRIWDEQYF.